The TCR beta chain described here comes from a study of T cell responses to AZD1222 COVID-19 vaccine. General observations from the study: Spike was spanned by vaccine-associated CD4 TCRs, which were dominant at 160-218 and 743-854. Every sample of the repertoires postdated the peak T cell response. When two AZD1222 doses had been given, Spike-specific TCR breadth and depth rose. Clonal diversity was possibly underestimated; the donors were predominantly white British and more often female.

Some clones are missing from TCRdb's copy, which holds only in-frame ones; the method was immunoSEQ multiplex PCR. In the table there are some 130,000 clones, 88% of which are singletons. Comments on this clone: Its target is unknown.

The receptor was isolated from an adult who received the AZD1222 COVID-19 vaccine. The sequences come from peripheral blood, collected 28 days after the second AZD1222 dose.

As DNA, the CDR3 is TGTGCCAGCAGCTTGACAGGGGACCCGAACACTGAAGCTTTCTTT. Protein sequence: CASSLTGDPNTEAFF. This chain connects TRBV28 to TRBJ1-1; 8 nucleotides align to TRBD1. V lost 6 bases, J lost 1 base, and 7 bases stayed unmatched. The CDR3 runs to 15 residues. Germline V gives CDR1 MDHEN, CDR2 SYDVKM.